This T cell receptor (beta chain) was captured by sequencing in a study of identical twins. Study conclusions and caveats: The models systematically underestimated how much out-of-frame TCR alpha was shared in monozygotic twins.

A universal primer binding site was introduced by template switching. The final cDNA contained unique molecular identifiers. TCRdb analysed the 5' RACE reads with MiXCR anew, one entry per CDR3 protein. The data hold 300,000 or so distinct CDR3 sequences, with over 8.5% observed a single time. This clonotype has more than one count but fewer than ten. What it recognizes is unknown. CDR1 and CDR2 from the germline V gene are ENHRY and SYGVKD. V shed 6 bases and J 5 bases; nucleotides not matched to a gene: 7. This CDR3 has 13 amino acids. The sample also formed part of further work on yellow fever vaccine responses in identical twins.

The specimen was CD8+ T cells sorted from blood. This clonotype was obtained from a woman aged 18 to 35 in good health. This chain connects TRBV10-3 to TRBJ2-7; 7 bases are a match to TRBD1. This CDR3 is CAIRTGDRDEQYF. DNA of the CDR3: TGTGCCATCAGAACAGGGGACCGCGACGAGCAGTACTTC.